This T cell receptor beta chain stems from a study of vaccination and CD4 T cells after COVID-19 (dated by TCRdb to the early 2020s). Regarding the complete study: SARS-CoV-2 positivity had been established in the convalescent patients by nasal swab PCR, and mild disease was recorded in several of these patients and severe disease in one. The time from the second vaccine dose to post-vaccine blood sampling had a median of roughly 70 days and ranged from roughly 13 to 241 days. Control cultures received a CEFX viral epitope pool as the positive control, an HIV-1 Nef peptide pool as the negative control, or no peptide. The convalescent cohort comprised six males and four females, including two Hispanic individuals, seven Caucasians, two Asians and one multiracial person. In fewer than 12 COVID-19 convalescent patients and a few infection-naive healthy vaccine recipients, researchers compared the spike-specific CD4+ TCR repertoire from before mRNA vaccination with the repertoire from after. Post-COVID blood samples were collected from convalescent patients a median of around 96 days after diagnosis, with a range of roughly 30 to 161 days. Participants received two doses of either the Pfizer-BioNTech BNT162b2 vaccine (n=8) or the Moderna mRNA-1273 vaccine (n=2). Overlapping spike peptide pools from SARS-CoV-2 and from the common cold coronaviruses HCoV-NL63, HCoV-OC43 and HCoV-229E were used as culture stimuli. A few convalescent patients gave samples both early after vaccination (day 14) and late after vaccination (days 161 to 241). Paper-wide results and their limitations: Of the vaccine-specific clones in convalescent patients, 304 of 307, or nearly all, reacted only to SARS-CoV-2 spike and did not cross-react with common cold coronaviruses. Among the post-vaccine SARS-CoV-2-reactive clones in convalescent patients, a median roughly 85% showed up only after vaccination, which suggests vaccine-specific priming. Only a relatively small number of convalescent patients were included in the study, and early timepoints following natural infection were not analyzed. The median number of SARS-CoV-2-reactive clonotypes rose from roughly 20 after infection to some 40 after vaccination, but the change was not significant.

The time point label, as the study defines it: late sampling 161 to 241 days after vaccination in three convalescent patients. The treatment or condition label corresponds to: approximately nine-day PBMC culture with coronavirus spike peptide pools or control peptides (ViraFEST assay). The ViraFEST assay was used in the study, in which antigen-specific T cells were expanded with peptide pools and expanded clonotypes were subsequently identified by TCR sequencing. Positive SARS-CoV-2 PCR tests in the convalescent patients dated from March to December 2020, before Alpha, Beta and Delta variants emerged in the United States. Each well held 2 million to 2.5 million PBMCs cultured with roughly 9.2 ug/ml peptide pools in IMDM containing 5% human AB serum and roughly 9.3 IU/ml IL-2. Half of the culture medium was replaced with fresh IL-2-containing medium on days 3 and 7. After 9 to 11 days of culture, CD4+ T cells were isolated by negative selection with the EasySep CD4+ T cell isolation kit. Ficoll-Paque Plus gradient centrifugation was used to isolate PBMCs from whole blood, and the isolated PBMCs were then either used fresh or cryopreserved at -140C. Triplicate wells were generally used for each culture condition.

Comment on this clonotype: Its binding antigen is unknown. Base qualities are not recorded, but no much larger clone differs from it by a single base.

CDR3 length: 14 amino acids, cysteine to phenylalanine. The DNA shown is the 42-base CDR3, in frame from base 1. For CDR1 and CDR2, the germline V gene lists KGHDR and SFDVKD. The V and J ends are trimmed by 9 bases and 0 bases, leaving 14 bases between them. Library generation was performed with PCR. DNA from cultured CD4+ T cells underwent TCR sequencing with the Oncomine TCR Beta short-read assay at the Johns Hopkins FTIC core. The QIAamp micro DNA kit was used to extract genomic DNA from the cultured CD4+ T cells. Oncomine TCR Beta libraries from cultured CD4+ T cells were pooled with unique dual indexes and sequenced on an Illumina iSeq 100. On the study's bioinformatics: Non-productive sequences were removed, and CDR3s that did not start with C, did not end with F or W, or were shorter than 7 amino acids were discarded. The MANAFEST web application identified antigen-specific clonotypes by comparing peptide-stimulated wells against reference wells and other culture wells. Positive clones required FDR below 0.05, an odds ratio above 5, and productive frequency above 0.1% in at least two of three replicate wells. A clonotype counted as cross-reactive if it showed significant expansion both in the SARS-CoV-2 spike wells and in at least one common cold coronavirus spike condition. CDR3 homology was assessed with Levenshtein distances (stringdist) and unrooted phylogenetic trees (ape) in R version 3.6.1. TCRdb handled the public reads itself, with Q25 trimming in fastp and clone calling in MiXCR, and kept productive beta chains. Under each unique CDR3 protein, matching rows form one entry showing the most common genes and DNA. TCRdb's processing, not the authors' own work, is the source of the V and J calls. This sample gives around 20,000 distinct CDR3 sequences in total; 35% to 40% of them show up just once. The top ten clonotypes cover less than 35% of the sample.

This clonotype originated in a human donor who had recovered from COVID-19. This material consisted of CD4+ T cells from blood, cultured in vitro, taken about 7 months after SARS-CoV-2 vaccination. Recombination connected TRBV24-1 to TRBJ2-7, with the D gene uncertain. The sequenced DNA is TGTGCCACCCCTGCAATCTTGGCCTCCTACGAGCAGTACTTC. Translation gives CATPAILASYEQYF.